The rows below give T cell receptor beta chains drawn from one sample of a study of OX40 agonist ivuxolimab in advanced cancers. Sequencing was performed with immunoSEQ multiplex PCR; in TCRdb, only in-frame clones are kept and a portion is missing. This sample has more than 100,000 clones, with 75% to 90% found just once. The sample here was CD4+ or CD8+ T cells sorted from blood, taken in a trial of the OX40 agonist ivuxolimab. The receptors were sampled from an adult with an advanced solid tumor such as melanoma, head and neck, liver or kidney cancer. Each CDR3 is given with its conserved first and last residue. A D gene is named only where the DNA matches it firmly. Some rows have no size entry. The others give once, few or many, or a class for an expanded clone.

abundance	len	d_gene	v_gene	j_gene	CDR3nt	CDR3aa
.	14	.	TRBV28	TRBJ1-1	TGTGCCAGCAGTTTCCGTGGAGTGGGCACTGAAGCTTTCTTT	CASSFRGVGTEAFF
.	13	.	TRBV19	TRBJ1-2	TGTGCCAGTAGTGCGGGCCTTCAATCTGGCTACACCTTC	CASSAGLQSGYTF
once	14	.	TRBV5-4	TRBJ2-7	TGTGCCAGCAGCTTTAATGTACTGTCCTACGAGCAGTACTTC	CASSFNVLSYEQYF
.	15	.	TRBV4-1	TRBJ1-2	TGCGCCAGCAGCCAAGCTCCCGGGGCCCAGGTCGGCTACACCTTC	CASSQAPGAQVGYTF
.	14	.	TRBV10-3	TRBJ1-2	TGTGCCATCAGTGATAAGAACTCAAGGGGTGGCTACACCTTC	CAISDKNSRGGYTF
.	12	.	TRBV29-1	TRBJ1-1	TGCAGCGCAGCCTCAGGGGTCACTGAAGCTTTCTTT	CSAASGVTEAFF
.	14	.	TRBV6-4	TRBJ2-2	TGTGCCAGCAGTAGTCAGGGCGAGACCGGGGAGCTGTTTTTT	CASSSQGETGELFF
.	17	TRBD1	TRBV28	TRBJ2-6	TGTGCCAGCAGGGATCCGGGACAGAGCTCTGGGGCCAACGTCCTGACTTTC	CASRDPGQSSGANVLTF
once	12	.	TRBV6-5	TRBJ2-1	TGTGCCAGCAGTGATCGGCAGGCTAAGCAGTTCTTC	CASSDRQAKQFF
.	15	TRBD2	TRBV6-5	TRBJ2-3	TGTGCCAGCCTCCAAGCGGGGGGGAACACAGATACGCAGTATTTT	CASLQAGGNTDTQYF
.	13	.	TRBV2	TRBJ2-7	TGTGCCAGCAAGGAGACTAGGAACTACGAGCAGTACTTC	CASKETRNYEQYF
.	15	TRBD1	TRBV5-1	TRBJ1-1	TGCGCCAGCAGCTCAACACAGGGGATTTCGTCTGAAGCTTTCTTT	CASSSTQGISSEAFF
.	12	.	TRBV6-5	TRBJ2-7	TGTGCCAGCAGTTACCCCTCCTACGAGCAGTACTTC	CASSYPSYEQYF
.	18	TRBD2	TRBV5-1	TRBJ2-1	TGCGCCAGCAGCCCCGGGCTAGCGGGGGGGAGCTCCTACAATGAGCAGTTCTTC	CASSPGLAGGSSYNEQFF
.	16	TRBD2	TRBV27	TRBJ2-1	TGTGCCAGCAGTTTCACGGCTAGCGGGGGCTACAATGAGCAGTTCTTC	CASSFTASGGYNEQFF
.	12	.	TRBV10-1	TRBJ2-7	TGCGCCAGCAGTGATACAGCCTACGAGCAGTACTTC	CASSDTAYEQYF
once	15	.	TRBV7-8	TRBJ2-2	TGTGCCAGCAGCTTTCTTCGGGACCTCACCGGGGAGCTGTTTTTT	CASSFLRDLTGELFF
.	15	.	TRBV7-9	TRBJ2-2	TGTGCCAGCAGCTTAGGACGGCCGGGGGCCGGGGAGCTGTTTTTT	CASSLGRPGAGELFF